The subject of this entry is one T cell receptor (beta chain). No antigen is known for it. This entry is derived from a study of blood T cells in healthy people across ages. Findings and limits, study-wide: Lack of knowledge of donor CMV status possibly confounded expanded clonotype changes. Age showed a roughly linear inverse relationship with TCR beta diversity per million T cells.

The CDR3 is made up of 13 amino acids. V lost 7 bases and J 4 bases, leaving 13 bases between the germline ends. In germline, CDR1 is SNHLY, CDR2 FYNNEI. The use of a sample-barcoded 5' primer and a J-beta primer mix characterized a second PCR of about 6 to 12 cycles. Tags on each cDNA molecule came from a template-switch adaptor with 12 random nucleotides. Every sample produced at least 2.5 million CDR3-containing paired-end reads. TCRdb called the 5' RACE reads again in MiXCR, with one record for every CDR3 protein. This table has nearly 1 million distinct CDR3 sequences, just over 50% appearing once.

The rearrangement links TRBV2 to TRBJ2-5, with D tentatively TRBD1 (6 bases). The sequenced sample was blood. The origin of this receptor is a woman aged 55-70 years in good health. As DNA, the CDR3 is TGTGCCAGCACCGCAGGGGCGAGAGAGACCCAGTACTTC. Its translation is CASTAGARETQYF.